The 2 T cell receptor beta chains below come from one sample, sequenced in a study of early T cells in non-severe SARS-CoV-2 infection. TCRdb re-derived calls from the 5' RACE reads in MiXCR, one entry per CDR3 protein. The data contain around 84,000 distinct CDR3 sequences, about an eighth of them singletons. The sequencing sample was made of whole blood. The receptors stem from an adult who was a healthcare worker with PCR-confirmed SARS-CoV-2 infection or an uninfected control (not recorded which).

This clonotype was seen repeatedly, ten times or more. The rearrangement joins TRBV28 to TRBJ1-5; 12 bases are a match to TRBD1. Germline CDR1 reads MDHEN; CDR2 reads SYDVKM. The CDR3 is made up of 14 amino acids. Losses at the gene ends were 8 bases for V and 9 bases for J; bases not matched to a gene: 8. CDR3 DNA: TGTGCCAGCTTCGGGACAGGGGGCGAGCGGCCCCAGCATTTT. As protein: CASFGTGGERPQHF.

This chain connects TRBV5-1 to TRBJ2-2; D ambiguous. This CDR3 spans 18 amino acids. The germline CDR1 and CDR2 sequences are SGHRS and YFSETQ. V gave up 4 bases and J gave up 5 bases, with 24 bases separating them. The CDR3 sequence: CASSKTELAIVRTGELFF. The CDR3, as DNA: TGCGCCAGCAGCAAGACCGAACTCGCGATAGTCAGGACCGGGGAGCTGTTTTTT.